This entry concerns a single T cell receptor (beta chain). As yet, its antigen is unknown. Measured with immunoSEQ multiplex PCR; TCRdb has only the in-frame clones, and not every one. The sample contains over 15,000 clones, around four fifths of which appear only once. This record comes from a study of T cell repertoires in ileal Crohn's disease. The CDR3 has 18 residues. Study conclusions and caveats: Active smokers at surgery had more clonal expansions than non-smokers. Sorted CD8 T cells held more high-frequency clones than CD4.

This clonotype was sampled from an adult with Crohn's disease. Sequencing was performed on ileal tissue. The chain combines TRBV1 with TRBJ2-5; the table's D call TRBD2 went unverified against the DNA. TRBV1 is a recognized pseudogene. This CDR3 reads CTSSHARSSGPPQETQYF. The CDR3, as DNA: TGCACCAGCAGCCACGCCCGGTCTAGCGGGCCTCCCCAGGAGACCCAGTACTTC.